This T cell receptor (beta chain) emerged from a study of blood T cell repertoires in COVID-19. This CDR3 has 15 residues. V dropped 1 base and J dropped 0 bases, with 6 bases sitting between them. Germline V gene data show CDR1 as SNHLY and CDR2 as FYNNEI. Sequencing was performed with immunoSEQ multiplex PCR; in TCRdb, only in-frame clones are kept and a portion is missing. Counted here are 150,000 or so clones, roughly 86% occurring once; the ten biggest clones make up roughly an eighth. Seattle-derived patients entered the study during active infection and were followed longitudinally. The rearrangement uses TRBV2 and TRBJ2-2; no firm D call. Sequencing input: peripheral blood. The sequence derives from a woman between 65 and 79 years old with COVID-19, enrolled during active disease. CDR3 DNA: TGTGCCAGCAGTGAAGTCCTAGCGAACACCGGGGAGCTGTTTTTT. This gives the protein CASSEVLANTGELFF.